These 3 T cell receptor beta chains came from one sample sequenced in a study of blood T cell repertoires in COVID-19. Assay: immunoSEQ multiplex PCR; the TCRdb copy retains only in-frame clones and omits some. The sample yields about 320,000 clones, roughly 87% seen once. Specimen: PBMCs or T cells enriched from blood (not recorded which). All receptors come from a woman between 25 and 40 years old who had recovered from COVID-19.

This clone was seen more than once but under ten times. This chain joins TRBV19 and TRBJ2-1; D is unclear. Germline V gives CDR1 LNHDA, CDR2 SQIVND (reference sequence). Trimming stripped 5 bases from V and 1 base from J, with 12 bases between. The CDR3 is 15 residues long. This CDR3 is CASSPPDTSYNEQFF. In DNA form, the CDR3 reads TGTGCCAGTAGTCCCCCAGATACATCCTACAATGAGCAGTTCTTC.

The CDR3: CASSFPGEGGYTF. The CDR3 DNA reads as TGTGCCAGCAGCTTCCCAGGGGAGGGTGGCTACACCTTC. This chain links TRBV7-2 with TRBJ1-2; possible D gene TRBD1, 6 bases. In germline, CDR1 is SGHTA, CDR2 FQGNSA. CDR3 length: 13 amino acids. The V gene lost 3 bases and the J gene lost 7 bases, with 12 bases spanning the gap.

The chain combines TRBV21-1 with TRBJ2-7; TRBD1 is the table's D call and was not checked against the DNA. TRBV21-1 has pseudogene status. The CDR3 runs to 14 residues. The CDR3 DNA reads as TGTGCCAGCAGCAAAGTGGGCCCCCTCTACGAGCAGTACTTC. Its protein product is CASSKVGPLYEQYF.